The present TCR beta chain was sequenced within a study of regulatory T cells in long-lasting Graves disease. For the study at large: The criterion for persistent Graves' disease was over 5 years of antithyroid drugs with positive TSH receptor antibodies.

The CDR3 contains 16 residues. Germline CDR1 is SGHAT and CDR2 is FQNNGV. V lost 3 bases, J lost 3 bases, and 6 bases stayed unmatched. The authors built TCR beta libraries using iRepertoire HTBI primers and Arm-PCR of CDR3 regions. TCRdb redid the calling of the multiplex PCR reads with MiXCR, one entry per CDR3 protein. The data hold about 340,000 distinct CDR3 sequences, with 15% to 20% observed a single time. The time point was: persistent/refractory GD, antithyroid drugs over 5 years with positive TRAb. From PBMCs, RNA was extracted and then used to make the TCR library. Diagnoses of Graves' disease were made by American Thyroid Association guidelines. Patients hailed from an endocrinology department in Xi'an, China.

The V gene is TRBV11-2, the J gene TRBJ2-1; 9 bases align to TRBD2. Sequencing used peripheral blood mononuclear cells (PBMCs), obtained when the disease was refractory, from a patient treated with antithyroid drugs. This sequence originates from a female donor with Graves disease. CDR3 nucleotides: TGTGCCAGCAGCTTCGGCCTAGCGGGGATCTACAATGAGCAGTTCTTC. It specifies CASSFGLAGIYNEQFF.